This T cell receptor beta chain is drawn from a study of shared clonotypes between healthy human individuals. The assay was run at deep level. Per sorted-subset replicate PCR, input was 150 to 250 ng DNA, representing some 30,000 T cell genomes. Here immunoSEQ multiplex PCR was the method, and the copy in TCRdb shows in-frame clones only, minus some. The sample has approximately 940,000 clones; 76% are singletons. CD4+ cells underwent separation, giving CD45RA+ naive and CD45RA-negative memory subsets. V lost 5 bases and J lost 5, with 12 bases in between. This CDR3 has 13 residues. CDR1 MNHEY and CDR2 SMNVEV come from the germline V gene (reference sequence).

The gene calls are TRBV27 and TRBJ2-5; TRBD2 might be the D (6 bases). This sequence was found in a man aged 18 to 30 in good health. Sequenced sample: memory CD4+ T cells sorted from blood. Subset in this sample: CD45RA-negative fraction. CDR3 loop: CASSGGWWETQYF. CDR3 sequence (DNA): TGTGCCAGCAGTGGAGGGTGGTGGGAGACCCAGTACTTC.